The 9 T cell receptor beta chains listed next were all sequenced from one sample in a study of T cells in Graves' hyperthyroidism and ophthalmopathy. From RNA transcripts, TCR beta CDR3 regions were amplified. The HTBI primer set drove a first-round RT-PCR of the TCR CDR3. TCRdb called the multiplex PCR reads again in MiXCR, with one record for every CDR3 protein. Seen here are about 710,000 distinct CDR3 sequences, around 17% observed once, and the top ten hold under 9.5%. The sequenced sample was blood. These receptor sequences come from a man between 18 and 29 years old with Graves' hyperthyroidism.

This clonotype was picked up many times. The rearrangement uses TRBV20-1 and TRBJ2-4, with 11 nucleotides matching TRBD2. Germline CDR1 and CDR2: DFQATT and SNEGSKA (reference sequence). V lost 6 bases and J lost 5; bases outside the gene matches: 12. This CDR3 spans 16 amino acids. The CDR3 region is CSAGSPGLADQNIQYF. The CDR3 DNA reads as TGCAGTGCCGGGAGCCCGGGACTAGCGGATCAAAACATTCAGTACTTC.

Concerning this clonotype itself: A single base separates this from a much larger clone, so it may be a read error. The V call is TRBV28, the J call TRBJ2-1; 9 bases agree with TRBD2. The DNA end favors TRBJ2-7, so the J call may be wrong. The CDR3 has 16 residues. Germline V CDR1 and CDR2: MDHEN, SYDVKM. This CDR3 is CASSLVISGSGGEQYF. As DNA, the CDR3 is TGTGCCAGCAGTTTGGTGATTAGCGGGAGTGGTGGTGAGCAGTACTTC.

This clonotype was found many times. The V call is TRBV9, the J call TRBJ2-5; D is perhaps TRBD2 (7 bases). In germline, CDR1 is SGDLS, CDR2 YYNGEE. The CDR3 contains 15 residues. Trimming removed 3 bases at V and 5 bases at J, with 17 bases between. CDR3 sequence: CASSEWGGRGETQYF. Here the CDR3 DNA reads TGTGCCAGCAGCGAGTGGGGGGGGCGCGGGGAGACCCAGTACTTC.

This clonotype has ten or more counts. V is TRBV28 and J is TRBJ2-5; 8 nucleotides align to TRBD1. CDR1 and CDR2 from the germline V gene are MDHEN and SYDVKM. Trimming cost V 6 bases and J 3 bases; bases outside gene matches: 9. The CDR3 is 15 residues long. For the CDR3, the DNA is TGTGCCAGCAGAGATACTGGACAGGGAAAAGAGACCCAGTACTTC. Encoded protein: CASRDTGQGKETQYF. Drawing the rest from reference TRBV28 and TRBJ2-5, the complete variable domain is DVKVTQSSRYLVKRTGEKVFLECVQDMDHENMFWYRQDPGLGLRLIYFSYDVKMKEKGDIPEGYSVSREKKERFSLILESASTNQTSMYLCASRDTGQGKETQYFGPGTRLLVL.

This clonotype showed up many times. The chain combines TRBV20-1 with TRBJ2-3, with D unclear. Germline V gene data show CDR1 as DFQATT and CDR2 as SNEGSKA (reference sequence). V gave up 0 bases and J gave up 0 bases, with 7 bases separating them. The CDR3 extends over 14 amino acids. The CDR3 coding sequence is TGCAGTGCTAGAGATCGGGTTAGCACAGATACGCAGTATTTT. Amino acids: CSARDRVSTDTQYF.

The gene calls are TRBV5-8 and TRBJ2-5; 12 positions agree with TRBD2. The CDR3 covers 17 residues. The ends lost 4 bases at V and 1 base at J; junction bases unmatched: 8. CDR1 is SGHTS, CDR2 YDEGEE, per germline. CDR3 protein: CASSTRTSGISQETQYF. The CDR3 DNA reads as TGTGCCAGCAGCACCCGGACTAGCGGGATCTCCCAAGAGACCCAGTACTTC.

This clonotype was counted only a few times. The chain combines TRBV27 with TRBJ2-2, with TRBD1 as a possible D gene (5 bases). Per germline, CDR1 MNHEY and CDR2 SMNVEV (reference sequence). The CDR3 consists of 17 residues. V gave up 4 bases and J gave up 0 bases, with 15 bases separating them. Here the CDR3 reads CASSSYRQQTNTGELFF. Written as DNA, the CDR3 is TGTGCCAGCAGTTCCTACCGACAGCAGACGAACACCGGGGAGCTGTTTTTT.

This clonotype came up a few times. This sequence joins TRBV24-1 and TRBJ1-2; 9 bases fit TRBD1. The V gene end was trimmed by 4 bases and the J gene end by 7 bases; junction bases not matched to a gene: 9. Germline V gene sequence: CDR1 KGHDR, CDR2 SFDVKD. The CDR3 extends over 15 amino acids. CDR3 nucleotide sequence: TGTGCCACCAGTGACCCGGGACAGGGTGAATCTGGCTACACCTTC. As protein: CATSDPGQGESGYTF.

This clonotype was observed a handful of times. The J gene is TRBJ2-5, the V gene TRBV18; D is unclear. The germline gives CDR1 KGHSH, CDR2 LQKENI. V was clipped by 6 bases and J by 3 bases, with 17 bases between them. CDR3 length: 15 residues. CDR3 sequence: CASSPASTMKETQYF. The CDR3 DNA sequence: TGTGCCAGCTCCCCGGCCTCGACGATGAAAGAGACCCAGTACTTC.